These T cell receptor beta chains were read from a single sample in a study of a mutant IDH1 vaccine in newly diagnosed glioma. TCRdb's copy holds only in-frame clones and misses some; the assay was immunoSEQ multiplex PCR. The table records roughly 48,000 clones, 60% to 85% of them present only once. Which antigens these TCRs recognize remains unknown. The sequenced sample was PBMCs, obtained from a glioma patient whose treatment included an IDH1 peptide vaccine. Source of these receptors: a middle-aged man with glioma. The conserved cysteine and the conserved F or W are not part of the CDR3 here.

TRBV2	ASRLQVSSNYGYT
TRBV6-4	ASSEGIGGGADTQY
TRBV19	ASSMAASTNTGELF
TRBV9	ASSARDTTYEQY
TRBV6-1	ASRTSETEAF
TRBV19	ASSIWGSGYT
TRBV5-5	ASSLQGSAGAF
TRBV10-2	ASSAGLAGILGFYNEQF
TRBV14	ASSSGQVRTDTQY
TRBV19	ASNTGTGDEKLF
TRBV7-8	ASSSRGGSYEQY
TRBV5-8	ASSLVGAPNTEAF
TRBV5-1	ASSLSGGTYNEQF
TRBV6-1	ASSEDGWNGYT
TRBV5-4	ASSLNDRALNTEAF
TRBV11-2	ASSFATWTSGPKETQY
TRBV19	ASSIEVTSNQPQH
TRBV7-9	ASSLEGVSTKT
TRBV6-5	ASSYSANRKNTEAF
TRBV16	ASSPALLRGNTEAF
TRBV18	ASSPPGQLKSSYEQY
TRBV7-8	ASSGRTSGDTDTQY
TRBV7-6	ASSSPGQGYLETQY
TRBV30	AWSRGGKSGYGYT
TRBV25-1	ASSAPGTSWYNEQF
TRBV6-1	ASSEARATDEQF
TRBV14	ASSRRGEETQY
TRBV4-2	ASSQNTGGADYGYT
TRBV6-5	ASSPTGGVGTEAF
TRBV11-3	ASSLRQVSPYNEQF
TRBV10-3	AISDGEGSPLH
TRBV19	ASRDSFGELF
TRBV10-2	ASSPTSGRAREG
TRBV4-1	ASSRKGTRDADTQY
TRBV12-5	ASGTPGQGFSDTQY
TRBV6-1	ASSGAEAF
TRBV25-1	ASSDPRKPGRGGNEQF
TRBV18	ASSPWDRGEETQY
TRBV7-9	AIDRGNSPLH
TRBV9	ASSADSGANVLT
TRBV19	ASSSPRLAEGTDTQY
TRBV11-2	ASSRSGTGDTQY